This TCR beta chain is drawn from a study of blood T cell repertoires in COVID-19. Study-wide context: Specimens from acute and convalescent COVID-19 originated in the United States, Italy and Spain. PBMCs, B-cell-depleted T cells, or T cells provided the cDNA or gDNA that made up the material.

One Seattle source followed patients from active infection through their disease course. Per the original methods: Estimation of nucleated cell counts was performed using reference gene primer amplification. Profiling relied on immunoSEQ multiplex PCR, and the TCRdb table lists in-frame clones only, not all of them. That table supplies the V and J calls and clone size; D and trimming were determined from the DNA. The sample includes 150,000 to 200,000 clones, approximately 90% seen only once; the top ten take about 5%. Per the germline V gene, CDR1 is SGHDT and CDR2 is YYEEEE. V dropped 4 bases and J dropped 4; count of bases not matched to a gene: 3. CDR3 size: 13 residues.

The sequenced sample consisted of peripheral blood. This sequence originates from a man aged 18 to 30 with COVID-19, enrolled during active disease. The rearrangement links TRBV5-6 to TRBJ2-7; TRBD2 matches 9 bases. CDR3 bases: TGTGCCAGCAGCCCGGGACTAGCTTACGAGCAGTACTTC. Amino acid sequence: CASSPGLAYEQYF.